A selection of T cell receptor beta chains follows, all from one sample in a study of human T cells and chemical hapten exposure. MiXCR was run by TCRdb on the RACE reads, yielding one entry per CDR3 protein. The top ten hold roughly 15% of the sample, which has some 50,000 distinct CDR3 sequences, over 7.5% seen once. The material sequenced was whole blood, taken in connection with sensitization to the hapten diphenylcyclopropenone (DPC). All receptors derive from a woman aged 40 to 55 with alopecia areata. Some clones in this sample may be carry-over from other donors' samples. CDR3s include the opening cysteine and the closing phenylalanine or tryptophan. The D gene is left open where the match is weak. Clone sizes are given selectively: once, few, many, or a class where the clone is expanded.

>TRBV4-3|TRBJ1-2|many|-
CASSQGRRNYGYTF
TGCGCCAGCAGCCAAGGAAGGAGAAACTATGGCTACACCTTC
>TRBV11-3|TRBJ1-1|-|TRBD1
CASSPGQGDTEAFF
TGTGCCAGCAGCCCAGGACAGGGGGACACTGAAGCTTTCTTT
>TRBV4-1|TRBJ1-5|many|-
CASSSWNVNQPQHF
TGCGCCAGCAGCTCTTGGAATGTCAATCAGCCCCAGCATTTT
>TRBV6-4|TRBJ2-1|many|-
CASSEEEGANNEQFF
TGTGCCAGCAGTGAGGAGGAGGGGGCGAACAATGAGCAGTTCTTC
>TRBV28|TRBJ1-3|many|-
CASTLGAFSGNTIYF
TGTGCCAGCACTCTGGGGGCGTTTTCTGGAAACACCATATATTTT
>TRBV5-1|TRBJ2-1|many|-
CASSFPGNEQFF
TGCGCCAGCAGCTTTCCCGGGAATGAGCAGTTCTTC
>TRBV20-1|TRBJ1-5|few|-
CSARDPSGQNNQPQHF
TGCAGTGCTAGAGATCCCTCCGGACAGAACAATCAGCCCCAGCATTTT
>TRBV7-3|TRBJ2-1|-|-
CASSSIPGEQFF
TGTGCCAGCAGCTCAATTCCCGGGGAGCAGTTCTTC
>TRBV6-1|TRBJ2-7|many|-
CASSEAMGSGRHEQYF
TGTGCCAGCAGTGAAGCGATGGGGTCAGGGAGGCACGAGCAGTACTTC
>TRBV9|TRBJ2-2|many|TRBD1
CAHRLRQGNTGELFF
TGTGCCCACCGCCTGAGACAGGGAAACACCGGGGAGCTGTTTTTT
>TRBV5-1|TRBJ1-1|many|-
CASSLGGSSKKVGAFF
TGCGCCAGCAGCTTGGGGGGGTCCTCCAAGAAAGTGGGAGCTTTCTTT
>TRBV7-6|TRBJ2-7|few|-
CASSLEPRTVTYEQYF
TGTGCCAGCAGCTTAGAACCCAGGACAGTAACGTACGAGCAGTACTTC
>TRBV4-3|TRBJ2-1|-|-
CASAQGFSYNEQFF
TGCGCCAGCGCCCAGGGCTTCTCCTACAATGAGCAGTTCTTC
>TRBV7-9|TRBJ2-5|many|TRBD2
CASTPGLAEETQYF
TGTGCCAGCACACCGGGACTAGCGGAGGAGACCCAGTACTTC
>TRBV15|TRBJ2-1|many|-
CATTSSSYNEQFF
TGTGCCACCACCTCGAGCTCCTACAATGAGCAGTTCTTC
>TRBV20-1|TRBJ1-1|many|-
CSAPRSGAVTEAFF
TGCAGTGCCCCACGATCGGGGGCGGTCACTGAAGCTTTCTTT
>TRBV6-1|TRBJ2-5|-|-
CASSEAPERDQYF
TGTGCCAGCAGTGAAGCGCCCGAAAGGGACCAGTACTTC
>TRBV29-1|TRBJ1-1|few|TRBD1
CSAGQGQGNTEAFF
TGCAGCGCCGGACAGGGGCAGGGGAACACTGAAGCTTTCTTT
>TRBV12-3/TRBV12-4|TRBJ1-2|many|TRBD1
CASISGGSGYTF
TGTGCCAGCATCTCAGGGGGGAGTGGCTACACCTTC
>TRBV4-2|TRBJ2-7|-|-
CASSQDLDSLEQYF
TGTGCCAGCAGCCAAGATTTGGACAGTCTTGAGCAGTACTTC
>TRBV7-2|TRBJ2-1|many|-
CASSLVGINRASSYNEQFF
TGTGCCAGCAGCTTAGTGGGGATCAACAGGGCAAGCTCCTACAATGAGCAGTTCTTC
>TRBV7-2|TRBJ1-1|-|-
CASSRDGGVRNTEAFF
TGTGCCAGCAGCCGGGACGGGGGCGTGAGAAACACTGAAGCTTTCTTT
>TRBV5-4|TRBJ1-2|few|TRBD1
CASLNTDDRGYGYTF
TGTGCCAGCCTCAATACCGATGACAGGGGCTATGGCTACACCTTC
>TRBV19|TRBJ2-1|few|-
CASSTAGGKEFF
TGTGCCAGTAGTACAGCAGGCGGCAAGGAGTTCTTC
>TRBV2|TRBJ1-5|-|TRBD1
CASSEKGARNQPQHF
TGTGCCAGCAGTGAGAAGGGGGCGCGCAATCAGCCCCAGCATTTT
>TRBV14|TRBJ2-7|-|-
CASSARLAYEQYF
TGTGCCAGCAGCGCCAGACTAGCCTACGAGCAGTACTTC
>TRBV28|TRBJ2-7|many|TRBD1
CASSWDRYEQYF
TGTGCCAGCAGTTGGGACAGATACGAGCAGTACTTC
>TRBV29-1|TRBJ1-3|-|-
CSVSPGNTIYF
TGCAGCGTCTCTCCTGGAAACACCATATATTTT
>TRBV20-1|TRBJ1-1|few|-
CSARRGTGPSEAFF
TGCAGTGCTCGCCGGGGAACGGGCCCCAGTGAAGCTTTCTTT
>TRBV6-2/TRBV6-3|TRBJ2-7|-|-
CASSRRIQNYEQYF
TGTGCCAGCAGTCGAAGAATACAGAATTACGAGCAGTACTTC
>TRBV2|TRBJ1-5|few|TRBD1
CASRTGQGDNQPQHF
TGTGCCAGCAGGACGGGACAGGGAGACAATCAGCCCCAGCATTTT
>TRBV18|TRBJ2-7|medium-sized|-
CASSPVKGEQYF
TGTGCCAGCTCACCAGTGAAGGGCGAGCAGTACTTC
>TRBV30|TRBJ2-7|few|-
CAWSAAGHPAEQYF
TGTGCCTGGAGTGCAGCGGGACACCCGGCTGAGCAGTACTTC
>TRBV6-1|TRBJ2-7|-|-
CASSAYYEQYF
TGTGCCAGCAGTGCCTATTACGAGCAGTACTTC
>TRBV2|TRBJ1-6|many|-
CASKTTGGNSPLHF
TGTGCCAGCAAGACAACCGGGGGAAATTCACCCCTCCACTTT
>TRBV11-2|TRBJ2-1|few|TRBD2
CASSTTSGANEQFF
TGTGCCAGCAGCACAACTAGCGGGGCTAATGAGCAGTTCTTC
>TRBV2|TRBJ2-3|many|TRBD2
CASRPLAGSTDTQYF
TGTGCCAGCCGCCCGCTAGCGGGAAGCACAGATACGCAGTATTTT
>TRBV20-1|TRBJ2-5|few|-
CSATDGLETQYF
TGCAGTGCCACAGACGGTTTGGAGACCCAGTACTTC
>TRBV5-1|TRBJ1-6|many|-
CASSPGYGGRGSPLHF
TGCGCCAGCAGCCCAGGGTATGGGGGCCGGGGTTCACCCCTCCACTTT
>TRBV11-2|TRBJ2-3|-|-
CASSLARAGPTDTQYF
TGTGCCAGCAGCTTAGCGAGAGCAGGGCCCACAGATACGCAGTATTTT
>TRBV7-6|TRBJ2-3|many|-
CASSLGRTAYSTDTQYF
TGTGCCAGCAGCTTAGGAAGGACAGCATATAGCACAGATACGCAGTATTTT
>TRBV2|TRBJ1-2|-|-
CASRDESYGYTF
TGTGCCAGCAGAGACGAGTCCTATGGCTACACCTTC
>TRBV15|TRBJ2-3|-|-
CATSRDPRGTDTQYF
TGTGCCACCAGCAGAGATCCTAGGGGCACAGATACGCAGTATTTT
>TRBV2|TRBJ1-5|-|TRBD1
CASREQGFEPQHF
TGTGCCAGCAGAGAACAGGGGTTTGAGCCCCAGCATTTT
>TRBV3-1|TRBJ1-6|many|-
CASSHDGRADSPLHF
TGTGCCAGCAGCCACGACGGGAGAGCGGATTCACCCCTCCACTTT
>TRBV29-1|TRBJ2-3|-|TRBD2
CSVAGTSGTSTDTQYF
TGCAGCGTTGCCGGGACTAGCGGGACTAGCACAGATACGCAGTATTTT
>TRBV6-5|TRBJ2-1|-|TRBD2
CASSYSRLAGFNEQFF
TGTGCCAGCAGTTACTCGAGGCTAGCGGGGTTTAATGAGCAGTTCTTC
>TRBV13|TRBJ2-3|few|-
CASRLGGTDTQYF
TGTGCCAGCAGATTAGGCGGCACAGATACGCAGTATTTT